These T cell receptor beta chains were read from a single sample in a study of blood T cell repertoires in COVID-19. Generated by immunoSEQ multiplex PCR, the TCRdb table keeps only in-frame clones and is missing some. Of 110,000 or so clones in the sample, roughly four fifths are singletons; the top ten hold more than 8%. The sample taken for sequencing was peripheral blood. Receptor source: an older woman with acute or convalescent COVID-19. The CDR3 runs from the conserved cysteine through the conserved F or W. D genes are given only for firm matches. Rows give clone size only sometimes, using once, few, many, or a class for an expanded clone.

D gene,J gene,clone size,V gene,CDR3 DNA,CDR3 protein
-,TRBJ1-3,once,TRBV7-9,TGTGCCAGCAGCTCACAGAGCTCTGGAAACACCATATATTTT,CASSSQSSGNTIYF
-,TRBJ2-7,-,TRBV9,TGTGCCAGCAGCACCCAGGACACTTCCTACGAGCAGTACTTC,CASSTQDTSYEQYF
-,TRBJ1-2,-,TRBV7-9,TGTGCCAGCAGCCTGGACTCAATCGAAGGCTACACCTTC,CASSLDSIEGYTF
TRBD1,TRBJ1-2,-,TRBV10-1,TGCGCCAGCAGTGAGAAGAGGGGGCCTAACTATGGCTACACCTTC,CASSEKRGPNYGYTF
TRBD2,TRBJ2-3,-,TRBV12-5,TGTGCTAGTGGTGCGTCGGGACTAGCGGGCACAGATACGCAGTATTTT,CASGASGLAGTDTQYF
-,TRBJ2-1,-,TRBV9,TGTGCCAGCAGCGTAGACAGGGCGGGCGAGGGGTACAATGAGCAGTTCTTC,CASSVDRAGEGYNEQFF
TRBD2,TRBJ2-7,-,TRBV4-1,TGCGCCAGCAGCCAAGAATATCCAGCGGGGGTAGTAGGCGAGCAGTACTTC,CASSQEYPAGVVGEQYF
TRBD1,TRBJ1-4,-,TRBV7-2,TGTGCCAGCAGCATGCCGGGACAGGGTTGGAGTGAAAAACTGTTTTTT,CASSMPGQGWSEKLFF
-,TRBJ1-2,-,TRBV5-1,TGCGCCAGCAGCCAGACAGCTAACTATGGCTACACCTTC,CASSQTANYGYTF
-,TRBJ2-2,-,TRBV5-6,TGTGCCAGCAGCTTTTCGGGGGACGGGAACACCGGGGAGCTGTTTTTT,CASSFSGDGNTGELFF
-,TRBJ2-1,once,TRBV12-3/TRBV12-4,TGTGCCAGCAGTTTAGTCAATAGCAATGAGCAGTTCTTC,CASSLVNSNEQFF
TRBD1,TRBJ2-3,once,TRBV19,TGTGCCAGTAGTCCAGAGGACAGGGAGTTCGATACGCAGTATTTT,CASSPEDREFDTQYF
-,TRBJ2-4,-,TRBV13,TGTGCCAGCAGATTGCGGGACCCCTTAGCCAAAAACATTCAGTACTTC,CASRLRDPLAKNIQYF
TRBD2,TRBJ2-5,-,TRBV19,TGTGCCAGTAGTATCGCGGGGGTCCAAGAGACCCAGTACTTC,CASSIAGVQETQYF
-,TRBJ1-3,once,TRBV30,TGTGCCTGGAGTGTACAGGAGAACACCATATATTTT,CAWSVQENTIYF
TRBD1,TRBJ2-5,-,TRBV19,TGTGCCAGTAGTGGGGACAGGGAAGAGACCCAGTACTTC,CASSGDREETQYF
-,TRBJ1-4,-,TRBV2,TGTGCCAGCAGTGGGGGGCCTAAACTGTTTTTT,CASSGGPKLFF
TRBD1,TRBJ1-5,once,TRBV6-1,TGTGCCAGCAGTGAAGCGGCAGGGGGACAGCCCCAGCATTTT,CASSEAAGGQPQHF
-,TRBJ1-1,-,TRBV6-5,TGTGCCAGCAGTACCAGGGTCCTAGGCACTGAAGCTTTCTTT,CASSTRVLGTEAFF
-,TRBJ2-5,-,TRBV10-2,TGCGCCAGCAGTTCCAGCCAAGAGACCCAGTACTTC,CASSSSQETQYF
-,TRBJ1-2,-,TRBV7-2,TGTGCCAGCAGCCCCATGGGGGGGGCCCCGGGCTATGGCTACACCTTC,CASSPMGGAPGYGYTF
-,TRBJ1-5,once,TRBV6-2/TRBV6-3,TGTGCCAGCAGTGAGGGTGGAAGAGCTCAGCCCCAGCATTTT,CASSEGGRAQPQHF
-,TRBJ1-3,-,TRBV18,TGTGCCAGCTCAGGGTTAAGAGGAGAGACGGGCTCTGGAAACACCATATATTTT,CASSGLRGETGSGNTIYF
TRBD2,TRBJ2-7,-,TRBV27,TGTGCCAGCGGACCGGGGGGGGCGTACGAGCAGTACTTC,CASGPGGAYEQYF
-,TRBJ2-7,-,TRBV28,TGTGCCAGCAGCTCCCCAGGGGAAGAGCAGTACTTC,CASSSPGEEQYF
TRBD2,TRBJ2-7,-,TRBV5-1,TGCGCCAGCAGCCCCGGGCTCCCTTCGGGAGGTAGCGGGAGGAATTACGAGCAGTACTTC,CASSPGLPSGGSGRNYEQYF
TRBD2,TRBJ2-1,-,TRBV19,TGTGCCAGTAGTATTACGGGACTAGCGGGAGTCACGTATGAGCAGTTCTTC,CASSITGLAGVTYEQFF
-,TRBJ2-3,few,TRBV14,TGTGCCAGCAGCCACCGATATGAGCGGCTCCGGAGGGGAGATACGCAGTATTTT,CASSHRYERLRRGDTQYF
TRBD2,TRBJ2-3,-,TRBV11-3,TGTGCCAGCAGCTCAGGACTAGCGGGAGGCCCCGATACGCAGTATTTT,CASSSGLAGGPDTQYF
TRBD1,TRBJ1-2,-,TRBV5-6,TGTGCCAGCAGCTCAGCAGGGACAGGTTTTAGTGGCTACACCTTC,CASSSAGTGFSGYTF
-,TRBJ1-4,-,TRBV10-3,TGTGCCATCTCGGCAGGGGCAACTAATGAAAAACTGTTTTTT,CAISAGATNEKLFF
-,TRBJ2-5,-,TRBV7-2,TGTGCCAGCAGCTTGAGGGACAAAAAAGAGACCCAGTACTTC,CASSLRDKKETQYF